This TCR beta chain was recorded in a study of cytomegalovirus exposure and HLA in healthy donors. The V end was cut by 0 bases, the J end by 6 bases, with 15 bases between. The CDR3 has 16 residues. Germline CDR1 and CDR2: SGHDT and YYEEEE. Study-level points and caveats: Sequencing had likely introduced a cluster of highly shared sequence variants as an artifact. In a later analysis, common viral pathogens appeared linked to several of the most significant clusters.

PCR employed 60 Vbeta and 13 Jbeta primers. Produced via immunoSEQ multiplex PCR; TCRdb's table is partial and in-frame only. The sample holds over 65,000 clones, 75% seen once. This clone showed up just once. As yet, its antigen is unknown. Sequenced: PBMCs. The source is a man in his forties or fifties in good health and CMV-seronegative. This sequence joins TRBV5-6 and TRBJ1-4; tentatively, D is TRBD1 (6 bases). This CDR3 is CASSLAETGFDEKLFF. In DNA form, the CDR3 reads TGTGCCAGCAGCTTGGCGGAAACAGGGTTCGATGAAAAACTGTTTTTT.